These 18 T cell receptor beta chains came from one sample sequenced in a study of T-cell memory formation after mild COVID-19. In TCRdb, the 5' RACE reads were re-called with MiXCR into one record per CDR3 protein. Among about 390,000 distinct CDR3 sequences listed, roughly 15% were seen once. The sequencing input was PBMCs or a T cell subset sorted from them (not recorded which). These TCRs come from a man aged 18 to 35 who had mild COVID-19 (a few samples of this study predate the infection). Cell type and time point are not known.

The chain has TRBV30 and TRBJ2-7, with D tentatively TRBD1 or TRBD2 (6 bases each). The CDR3 sequence is 13 residues long. With 3 bases removed from V and 6 bases from J, the gap between germline ends came to 15 bases. Germline lookup yields CDR1 GTSNPN and CDR2 SVGIG (reference sequence). CDR3 DNA: TGTGCCTGGAGCCGGGTAGGGGGAGGCGAGCAGTACTTC. It encodes CAWSRVGGGEQYF.

The sample holds a few counts of this clonotype. The chain uses TRBV12-3 or TRBV12-4 and TRBJ2-3; TRBD2 matches at 8 bases. CDR3 length equals 16 residues. Trimming cost V 5 bases and J 3 bases; bases outside gene matches: 10. CDR3 region: CASSGGAGAVTDTQYF. The CDR3 DNA reads TGTGCCAGCAGTGGGGGAGCGGGGGCCGTTACAGATACGCAGTATTTT.

The chain employs TRBV20-1 and TRBJ2-2; D is uncertain. The CDR3 covers 12 residues. Looked up from germline, CDR1 is DFQATT and CDR2 is SNEGSKA (reference sequence). Trimming removed 5 bases from V and 7 bases from J, with 11 bases in between. The CDR3 DNA sequence: TGCAGTGCTGGTCGTGTAGGCGGGGAGCTGTTTTTT. Amino acid sequence: CSAGRVGGELFF.

This clonotype has just a few counts. V and J are TRBV2 and TRBJ2-2, with D unclear. The V end lost 6 bases, the J end lost 6 bases, and 5 bases lay between the germline ends. Germline V lookup: CDR1 SNHLY, CDR2 FYNNEI. The CDR3 has 11 amino acids. DNA of the CDR3: TGTGCCAGCAGAGAGCCCGGGGAGCTGTTTTTT. Translation: CASREPGELFF.

The J gene is TRBJ2-2, the V gene TRBV25-1; TRBD2 matches 8 bases. The CDR3 runs to 14 residues. With 6 bases clipped from V and 7 bases from J, the junction kept 7 bases outside the gene matches. Germline-derived CDR1 and CDR2 are MGHDK and SYGVNS. CDR3 region: CASRAGEWIGELFF. As DNA, the CDR3 is TGTGCCAGCAGAGCGGGGGAGTGGATCGGGGAGCTGTTTTTT.

This chain connects TRBV6-5 to TRBJ2-7; possible D gene TRBD1, 6 bases. Germline assignment: CDR1 MNHEY and CDR2 SVGAGI. V was pared by 6 bases and J by 6 bases, with 18 bases between. The CDR3 spans 14 residues. CDR3 DNA sequence: TGTGCCAGCAGGCCGACAGGCGGCCAGCTCGAGCAGTACGTC. This translates into CASRPTGGQLEQYV.

The V call is TRBV18, the J call TRBJ2-7, with TRBD2 as a possible D gene (6 bases). Trimming stripped 3 bases from V and 0 bases from J, with 12 bases between. The germline V gene encodes CDR1 KGHSH and CDR2 LQKENI. CDR3 size: 15 residues. The CDR3 DNA reads TGTGCCAGCTCACCCCAAGGAGGGAGCTCCTACGAGCAGTACTTC. It codes for CASSPQGGSSYEQYF.

At least ten counts were recorded for this clonotype. The chain links TRBV7-2 to TRBJ1-1; the D is unclear. The CDR3 length is 10 residues. Trimming took 4 bases from V and 10 from J, leaving 7 bases between them. From germline, CDR1 is SGHTA and CDR2 FQGNSA. The CDR3 coding sequence is TGTGCCAGCAGCTCCGACGGAGCTTTCTTT. Translating gives CASSSDGAFF. The variable domain in full, with the rest retrieved from reference TRBV7-2 and TRBJ1-1, is GAGVSQSPSNKVTEKGKDVELRCDPISGHTALYWYRQSLGQGLEFLIYFQGNSAPDKSGLPSDRFSAERTGGSVSTLTIQRTQQEDSAVYLCASSSDGAFFGQGTRLTVV.

The gene calls are TRBV5-1 and TRBJ2-1; TRBD2 matches 15 bases. J gave up 9 bases and V 4 bases, and 8 bases lay outside the gene matches. The CDR3 has 16 residues. Germline V lookup: CDR1 SGHRS, CDR2 YFSETQ. CDR3 DNA sequence: TGCGCCAGCAGCCGCGGACTAGCGGGGGGGCGGATTGAGCAGTTCTTC. It translates to CASSRGLAGGRIEQFF.

This clonotype was counted a few times. The chain links TRBV20-1 to TRBJ2-5; D gene unclear. V lost 4 bases to trimming and J lost 1 base, with 4 bases between them. CDR3 length: 11 amino acids. CDR1 and CDR2 (germline): DFQATT, SNEGSKA (reference sequence). CDR3 in DNA: TGCAGTGCTAATATCCAAGAGACCCAGTACTTC. Its protein product is CSANIQETQYF.

The J gene is TRBJ2-2, the V gene TRBV18; TRBD1 matches at 12 bases. The junction had 5 bases not matched to a gene; V was cut back by 0 bases and J by 0 bases. The CDR3 has 19 residues. Germline values: CDR1 KGHSH, CDR2 LQKENI. The CDR3 nucleotides read TGTGCCAGCTCACCACCTCCCGGGACAGGGGGCTCGAACACCGGGGAGCTGTTTTTT. Its translation: CASSPPPGTGGSNTGELFF.

The J gene is TRBJ1-2, the V gene TRBV15, with TRBD1 matching 7 bases. This CDR3 spans 14 amino acids. V lost 0 bases, J lost 5 bases, and 3 bases stayed unmatched. Germline lookup yields CDR1 LNHNV and CDR2 YYDKDF (reference sequence). This CDR3 reads CATSRDPTGYGYTF. CDR3 coding DNA: TGTGCCACCAGCAGAGATCCGACAGGGTATGGCTACACCTTC.

Concerning this clonotype itself: An end of the junction does not agree with germline; a read error may underlie this. V gene TRBV4-3 combines with J gene TRBJ1-1; 7 bases map to TRBD1. The CDR3 contains 14 residues. Germline values: CDR1 LGHNA, CDR2 YSLEER. The CDR3 DNA follows: TGCCCCAGCAGCCATCACAGGGGGAACACTGAAGCTTTCTTT. Amino acid sequence: CPSSHHRGNTEAFF.

This clonotype has more than one count but fewer than ten. The chain uses TRBV15 and TRBJ2-3; D remains ambiguous. This CDR3 comprises 15 residues. From germline, CDR1 is LNHNV and CDR2 YYDKDF (reference sequence). Trimming stripped 1 base from V and 2 bases from J, with 10 bases between. The CDR3: CATSRGVRNTDTQYF. The CDR3 DNA follows: TGTGCCACCAGCAGAGGTGTGAGGAACACAGATACGCAGTATTTT.

This chain connects TRBV6-2 or TRBV6-3 to TRBJ1-5, with D possibly TRBD1 on 6 matching bases. V was shortened by 5 bases and J by 3 bases, with 11 bases between the two germline ends. This CDR3 is 14 amino acids long. From germline, CDR1 is MNHEY and CDR2 SVGEGT. The CDR3 DNA is TGTGCCAGCAGTCGCAGGGGAGACAATCAGCCCCAGCATTTT. This gives the protein CASSRRGDNQPQHF.

This clonotype was detected ten times or more. The chain carries TRBV5-1 and TRBJ1-3, with D tentatively TRBD1 (6 bases). V was clipped by 2 bases and J by 8 bases, with 11 bases between them. The germline CDR1 and CDR2 sequences are SGHRS and YFSETQ. The CDR3 runs to 13 residues. CDR3 nucleotide sequence: TGCGCCAGCAGCTTCCAGGCAGGGGACACCATATATTTT. It encodes CASSFQAGDTIYF.

This clonotype has more than one count but fewer than ten. The chain couples TRBV7-9 to TRBJ2-7, with D tentatively TRBD2 (5 bases). The germline V and J ends were trimmed by 5 bases and 7 bases, with 15 bases remaining between them. CDR1 and CDR2 (germline): SEHNR, FQNEAQ (reference sequence). The CDR3 is 13 residues long. CDR3 residues: CASSQDSKWEQYF. The CDR3 DNA reads TGTGCCAGCAGCCAGGACTCGAAGTGGGAGCAGTACTTC.

This clonotype has only a few counts. The genes are TRBV2 and TRBJ2-1, with D perhaps TRBD2 (6 bases). The CDR3 totals 15 residues. Trimming took off 6 bases at V and 8 bases at J, with 20 bases between the two ends. Germline V gives CDR1 SNHLY, CDR2 FYNNEI. The chain's CDR3 is CASSLAWWQNDEQFF. The CDR3 coding sequence is TGTGCCAGCAGCCTAGCGTGGTGGCAGAACGATGAGCAGTTCTTC.